This TCR beta chain was observed in a study of blood T cell repertoires in COVID-19. In the study overall: Collection of acute and convalescent COVID-19 samples took place in the United States, Italy and Spain.

V lost 4 bases and J lost 2; bases outside the gene matches: 6. This CDR3 spans 16 amino acids. Per germline, CDR1 SGHRS and CDR2 YFSETQ. In the authors' workflow: Using reference gene primer amplification, nucleated cell counts were estimated. Profiling relied on immunoSEQ multiplex PCR, and the TCRdb table lists in-frame clones only, not all of them. That table is the source of V, J and clone size, and D and trimming were worked out from the DNA. Here the sample spans roughly 55,000 clones, around 83% being singletons. The clonotype comes from a woman aged 55-70 years with acute or convalescent COVID-19. This chain links TRBV5-1 with TRBJ2-2; TRBD2 matches 9 bases. The sequenced sample consisted of peripheral blood. CDR3 bases: TGCGCCAGCAGCATGACTAGCGGAGTAAACACCGGGGAGCTGTTTTTT. Protein sequence: CASSMTSGVNTGELFF.